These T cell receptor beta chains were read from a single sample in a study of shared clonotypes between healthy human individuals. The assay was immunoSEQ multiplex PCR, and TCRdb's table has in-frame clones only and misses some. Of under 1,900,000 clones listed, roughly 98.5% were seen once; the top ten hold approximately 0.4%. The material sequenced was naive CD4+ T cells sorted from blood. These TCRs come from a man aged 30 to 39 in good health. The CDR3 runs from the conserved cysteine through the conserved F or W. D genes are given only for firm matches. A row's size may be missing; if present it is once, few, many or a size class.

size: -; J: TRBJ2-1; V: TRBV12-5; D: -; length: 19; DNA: TGTGCTAGTGGTTTAGCGGACTCTATAGCGGATAGCTCCTACAATGAGCAGTTCTTC; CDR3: CASGLADSIADSSYNEQFF
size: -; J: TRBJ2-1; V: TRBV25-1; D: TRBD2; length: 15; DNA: TGTGCCAGCAGTGGAGCGGGAGGGTACTACAATGAGCAGTTCTTC; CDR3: CASSGAGGYYNEQFF
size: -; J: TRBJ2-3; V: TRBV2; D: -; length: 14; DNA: TGTGCCAGCCCTACCCCCCCCACAGGGGATACGCAGTATTTT; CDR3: CASPTPPTGDTQYF
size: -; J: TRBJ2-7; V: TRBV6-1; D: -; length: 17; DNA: TGTGCCAGCAGTGAAAGTGTGCGGGCAGGGGAGGACCACGAGCAGTACTTC; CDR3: CASSESVRAGEDHEQYF
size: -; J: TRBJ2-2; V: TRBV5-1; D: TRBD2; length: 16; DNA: TGCGCCAGCAGCTTGACCATTCAAGCGGGAAACGGGGAGCTGTTTTTT; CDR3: CASSLTIQAGNGELFF
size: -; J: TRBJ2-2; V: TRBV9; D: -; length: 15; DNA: TGTGCCAGCAGCGTAGGTGCGGGGGCAGGCGGGGAGCTGTTTTTT; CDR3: CASSVGAGAGGELFF
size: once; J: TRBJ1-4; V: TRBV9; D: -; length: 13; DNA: TGTGCCAGCAGCCGGCAGCCTGATGAAAAACTGTTTTTT; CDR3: CASSRQPDEKLFF
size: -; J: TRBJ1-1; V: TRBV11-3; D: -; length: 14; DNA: TGTGCCAGCAGCTTAGAAGGATCCGGAACTGAAGCTTTCTTT; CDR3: CASSLEGSGTEAFF
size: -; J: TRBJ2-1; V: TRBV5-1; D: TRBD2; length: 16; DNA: TGCGCCAGCAGCTTGAAAGAGCGGGACTCCTACAATGAGCAGTTCTTC; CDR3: CASSLKERDSYNEQFF
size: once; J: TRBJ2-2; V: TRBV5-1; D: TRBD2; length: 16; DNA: TGCGCCAGCAGCACTACTAGCGGGAGATTCACCGGGGAGCTGTTTTTT; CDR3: CASSTTSGRFTGELFF
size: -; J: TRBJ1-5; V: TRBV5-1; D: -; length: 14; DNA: TGCGCCAGCAGCGTACAGGGAGGGAATCAGCCCCAGCATTTT; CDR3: CASSVQGGNQPQHF
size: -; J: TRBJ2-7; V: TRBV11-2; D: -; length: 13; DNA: TGTGCCAGCAGCTTGGGTCTCTACTACGAGCAGTACTTC; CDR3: CASSLGLYYEQYF
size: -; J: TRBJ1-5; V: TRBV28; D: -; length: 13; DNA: TGTGCCAGCAGTTTGGTAGGCCCCCAGCCCCAGCATTTT; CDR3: CASSLVGPQPQHF
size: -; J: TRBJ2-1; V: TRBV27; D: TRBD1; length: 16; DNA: TGTGCCAGCAGTCCCACGGACAGGGGAGATGACAATGAGCAGTTCTTC; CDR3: CASSPTDRGDDNEQFF
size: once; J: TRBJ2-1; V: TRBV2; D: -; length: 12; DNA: TGTGCCAGCAGACCTTGGTCCGAAAAGCAGTTCTTC; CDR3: CASRPWSEKQFF
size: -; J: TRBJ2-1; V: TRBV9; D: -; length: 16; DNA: TGTGCCAGCAGCGTAGAAGGGGGAACCTCCTACAATGAGCAGTTCTTC; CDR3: CASSVEGGTSYNEQFF
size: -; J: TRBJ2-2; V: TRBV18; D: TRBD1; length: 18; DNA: TGTGCCAGCTCACCACCGCGTTTTACGGGACAGGGTAAAGGGGAGCTGTTTTTT; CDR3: CASSPPRFTGQGKGELFF
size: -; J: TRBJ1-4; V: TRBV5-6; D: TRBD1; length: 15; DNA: TGTGCCAGCAGCTTGGAGGGACAGCCAAATGAAAAACTGTTTTTT; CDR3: CASSLEGQPNEKLFF
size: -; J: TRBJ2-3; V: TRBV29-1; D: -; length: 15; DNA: TGCAGCGTTGAAGAAACGGGCGGGAGCACAGATACGCAGTATTTT; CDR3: CSVEETGGSTDTQYF
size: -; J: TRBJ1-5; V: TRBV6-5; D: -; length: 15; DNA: TGTGCCAGCAGTCGAATACAGGGACCCGGGCAGCCCCAGCATTTT; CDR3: CASSRIQGPGQPQHF
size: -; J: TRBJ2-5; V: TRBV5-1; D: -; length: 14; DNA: TGCGCCAGCAGCTTGGAGGGAGGTGGGGAGACCCAGTACTTC; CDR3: CASSLEGGGETQYF
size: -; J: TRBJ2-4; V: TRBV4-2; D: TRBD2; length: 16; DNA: TGTGCCAGCAGCCAGTCCGAGCGGGAAGCCAAAAACATTCAGTACTTC; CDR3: CASSQSEREAKNIQYF
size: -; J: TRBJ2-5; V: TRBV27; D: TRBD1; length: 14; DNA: TGTGCCAGCAGTATGGACAGGGACCAAGAGACCCAGTACTTC; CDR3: CASSMDRDQETQYF
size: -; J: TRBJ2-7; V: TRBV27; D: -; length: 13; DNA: TGTGCCAGCAGTCATCACCAGGCCTACGAGCAGTACTTC; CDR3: CASSHHQAYEQYF
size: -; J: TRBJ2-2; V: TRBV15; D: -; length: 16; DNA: TGTGCCACCAGCAGAGATACACTCAAGAACACCGGGGAGCTGTTTTTT; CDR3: CATSRDTLKNTGELFF
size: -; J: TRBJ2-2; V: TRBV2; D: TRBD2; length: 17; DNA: TGTGCCAGCAGTGAAGCTGGGATAGCGGGATTCGCCGGGGAGCTGTTTTTT; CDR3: CASSEAGIAGFAGELFF
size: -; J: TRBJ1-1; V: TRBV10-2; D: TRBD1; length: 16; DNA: TGCGCCAGCACCCTACAAGGGGGCCGGCGAAACACTGAAGCTTTCTTT; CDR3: CASTLQGGRRNTEAFF
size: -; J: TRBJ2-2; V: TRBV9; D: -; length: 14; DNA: TGTGCCAGCACGCCAGCGGTCAACACCGGGGAGCTGTTTTTT; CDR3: CASTPAVNTGELFF
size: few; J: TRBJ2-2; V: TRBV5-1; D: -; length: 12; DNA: TGCGCCAGCAGCTCCCCGGCCGGGGAGCTGTTTTTT; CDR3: CASSSPAGELFF
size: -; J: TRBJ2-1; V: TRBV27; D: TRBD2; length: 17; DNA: TGTGCCAGCAGTTTTGGGGCGGGAGATGCGGAATTCAATGAGCAGTTCTTC; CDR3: CASSFGAGDAEFNEQFF
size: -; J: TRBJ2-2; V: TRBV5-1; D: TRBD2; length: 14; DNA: TGCGCCAGCAGCCCCGGACTAGCTTCCGGGGAGCTGTTTTTT; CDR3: CASSPGLASGELFF
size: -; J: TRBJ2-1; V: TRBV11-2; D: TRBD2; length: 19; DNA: TGTGCCAGCAGCTTGCGTCTTAGCGGGAGGGACAGCTCCTACAATGAGCAGTTCTTC; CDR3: CASSLRLSGRDSSYNEQFF
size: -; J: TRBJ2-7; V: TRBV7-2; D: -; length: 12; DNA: TGTGCCAGCAGCTTAACTGACTACGAGCAGTACTTC; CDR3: CASSLTDYEQYF
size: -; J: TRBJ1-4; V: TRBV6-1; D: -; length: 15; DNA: TGTGCCAGCAGCGTATATCCAGGGAACATTGAAAAACTGTTTTTT; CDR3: CASSVYPGNIEKLFF
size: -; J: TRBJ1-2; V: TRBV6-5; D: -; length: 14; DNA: TGTGCCAGCAGTTACGGCGGCGAAAACTATGGCTACACCTTC; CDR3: CASSYGGENYGYTF